These 14 T cell receptor beta chains share one sample of origin, sequenced in a study of OX40 agonist ivuxolimab in advanced cancers. Sequencing was performed with immunoSEQ multiplex PCR; in TCRdb, only in-frame clones are kept and a portion is missing. The sample includes fewer than 85,000 clones, roughly four fifths of them seen just once. This specimen consisted of CD4+ or CD8+ T cells sorted from blood, obtained in a trial of the OX40 agonist ivuxolimab. The source of these receptors is an adult with an advanced solid tumor such as melanoma, head and neck, liver or kidney cancer.

The gene calls are TRBV20-1 and TRBJ2-1, with D unresolved. CDR3 length equals 11 residues. Trimming removed 0 bases from V and 13 bases from J, with 10 bases in between. CDR1 is DFQATT, CDR2 SNEGSKA, per germline (reference sequence). As DNA, the CDR3 is TGCAGTGCTAGAGATCAAACCCTCCAGTTCTTC. Its translation: CSARDQTLQFF.

This chain uses TRBV6-1 with TRBJ1-5; perhaps TRBD1 as D (5 bases). This CDR3 region has 14 residues. The germline V gene encodes CDR1 MNHNS and CDR2 SASEGT. Trimming left V 3 bases short and J 1 base short, with 7 bases between. CDR3 sequence reads: CASSDRESNQPQHF. CDR3 in DNA: TGTGCCAGCAGTGACAGGGAGAGCAATCAGCCCCAGCATTTT.

This clone was recorded once. Other DNA variants within this sample encode the same CDR3. The V and J genes are TRBV5-1 and TRBJ2-3; 7 positions agree with TRBD1. V lost 4 bases to trimming and J lost 3 bases; unmatched junction nucleotides: 5. The V gene's germline CDR1 is SGHRS and CDR2 YFSETQ. The CDR3 length is 14 residues. The CDR3 sequence: CASSRTGATDTQYF. DNA for the CDR3: TGCGCCAGCAGCCGAACAGGGGCGACAGATACGCAGTATTTT.

The chain combines TRBV23-1 with TRBJ2-3; the match to TRBD2 covers 8 bases. TRBV23-1 is identified as an open reading frame with a role that is uncertain. Trimming removed 0 bases from V and 5 bases from J; junction bases left unmatched: 7. This CDR3 comprises 16 residues. The DNA for the CDR3 is TGCGCCAGCAGTCAATCTAACGGGAGGGTCTTAGATACGCAGTATTTT. Its protein product is CASSQSNGRVLDTQYF.

This chain joins TRBV6-4 and TRBJ2-4, with 7 bases matching TRBD2. The J segment lost 8 bases and the V segment lost 3 bases, leaving 7 bases of the junction unmatched. Germline lookup yields CDR1 MRHNA and CDR2 SNTAGT. The CDR3 consists of 14 residues. The CDR3 loop reads CASSEGGGSDIQYF. In DNA form, the CDR3 reads TGTGCCAGCAGTGAGGGGGGGGGTTCGGACATTCAGTACTTC.

CDR3 in amino acids: CASSWDRGLYEQYF. The CDR3 DNA reads as TGTGCCAGCAGCTGGGACAGGGGGCTTTACGAGCAGTACTTC. The chain combines TRBV7-2 with TRBJ2-7, with 12 nucleotides matching TRBD1. V was clipped by 4 bases and J by 4 bases; unmatched bases: 2. The CDR3 is 14 residues long. CDR1 and CDR2 (germline): SGHTA, FQGNSA.

This chain links TRBV7-3 with TRBJ1-1; weak D call: TRBD1 (5 bases). CDR3 size: 15 residues. CDR1 SGHTA and CDR2 FQGTGA come from the germline V gene. V was cut by 2 bases and J by 1 base, with 11 bases left in between. The CDR3 nucleotides read TGTGCCAGCAGCTTACTGGGGGGAGCGAACACTGAAGCTTTCTTT. Encoded protein: CASSLLGGANTEAFF.

The chain couples TRBV10-2 to TRBJ1-6; 8 bases are shared with TRBD1. J lost 11 bases, V lost 2 bases, and 5 bases had no gene match. CDR1 and CDR2 (germline): WSHSY, SAAADI. The CDR3 is 14 residues long. The CDR3 region is CASSEQGARTPLHF. The CDR3, as DNA: TGCGCCAGCAGTGAGCAGGGGGCGAGGACACCCCTCCACTTT.

The CDR3, as DNA: TGTGCCAGCAGTCCGGGACAGGGGAAAGAGAGGGTTAAAAACGAGCAGTACTTC. As protein: CASSPGQGKERVKNEQYF. The V and J genes are TRBV7-9 and TRBJ2-7; 10 bases fit TRBD1. The ends lost 6 bases at V and 5 bases at J; junction bases unmatched: 19. The germline gives CDR1 SEHNR, CDR2 FQNEAQ (reference sequence). The CDR3 totals 18 residues.

This chain connects TRBV2 to TRBJ1-1; no reliable D call. Germline V gives CDR1 SNHLY, CDR2 FYNNEI. V lost 4 bases and J 3 bases, leaving 9 bases between the germline ends. The CDR3 runs to 13 residues. The chain's CDR3 is CASSVNSYTEAFF. CDR3 nucleotides: TGTGCCAGCAGTGTAAACAGTTACACTGAAGCTTTCTTT.

The rearrangement uses TRBV27 and TRBJ2-1, with 13 positions matching TRBD2. V trimming: 5 bases; J trimming: 6 bases; junction bases outside the gene matches: 7. CDR3 length: 16 amino acids. CDR1 MNHEY and CDR2 SMNVEV come from the germline V gene (reference sequence). CDR3 coding DNA: TGTGCCAGCAGTCCCTGGACTAGCGGGAGACTCAATGAGCAGTTCTTC. Translated: CASSPWTSGRLNEQFF.

This chain connects TRBV6-5 to TRBJ2-5; the D gene is possibly TRBD2 (5 bases). Looked up from germline, CDR1 is MNHEY and CDR2 is SVGAGI. Between the trimmed V and J ends, which lost 0 bases and 5 bases, there was a span of 16 bases. The CDR3 runs 16 residues. This chain's CDR3 is CASSYSPAARGETQYF. The CDR3 nucleotides read TGTGCCAGCAGTTACTCGCCAGCGGCCCGAGGGGAGACCCAGTACTTC.

The chain has TRBV21-1 and TRBJ2-2; the table's D call, TRBD2, has no DNA check behind it. TRBV21-1 is designated a pseudogene. The CDR3 totals 15 residues. The DNA for the CDR3 is TGTGCCAGCAGCCCCCACGGTCCGGGGACCGGGGAGCTGTTTTTT. This translates into CASSPHGPGTGELFF.

The sample holds one count of this clone. CDR3 coding DNA: TGTGCCAGCAGTCATGGACAGGGAGGCACTGAAGCTTTCTTT. Residues: CASSHGQGGTEAFF. The chain has TRBV28 and TRBJ1-1, with 8 nucleotides matching TRBD1. V trimming: 5 bases; J trimming: 4 bases; junction bases outside the gene matches: 6. Germline-derived CDR1 and CDR2 are MDHEN and SYDVKM. The CDR3 length is 14 residues.